These T cell receptor beta chains were read from a single sample in a study of blood T cell repertoires in COVID-19. Profiling relied on immunoSEQ multiplex PCR, and the TCRdb table lists in-frame clones only, not all of them. The data show around 45,000 clones, roughly 89% seen once. Sequenced: peripheral blood. These receptor sequences come from a man aged 55 to 70 with active COVID-19. CDR3s include the opening cysteine and the closing phenylalanine or tryptophan. D genes are given only for firm matches. Expanded clones get a size class; other rows say once, few or many, or leave the size out.

17 | TRBJ2-3 | - | - | TRBV5-8 | TGTGCCAGCAGCTTCAATACGCAGGACAGTGGCACAGATACGCAGTATTTT | CASSFNTQDSGTDTQYF
14 | TRBJ2-3 | - | - | TRBV6-5 | TGTGCCAGCAAGGGTAGCGGACACACAGATACGCAGTATTTT | CASKGSGHTDTQYF
15 | TRBJ2-3 | TRBD1 | - | TRBV5-1 | TGCGCCAGCAGCCGGGAGCAGGGGGCGGTAGATACGCAGTATTTT | CASSREQGAVDTQYF
13 | TRBJ2-7 | TRBD1 | - | TRBV30 | TGTGCCTGCAGGACAGGGGTAGTCGACGAGCAGTACTTC | CACRTGVVDEQYF
15 | TRBJ2-3 | - | few | TRBV7-2 | TGTGCCAGCAGGCTGACAGGACATAACACAGATACGCAGTATTTT | CASRLTGHNTDTQYF
15 | TRBJ2-3 | TRBD2 | - | TRBV28 | TGTGCCAGCAGTTTAGTCGGGAGGGCCACAGATACGCAGTATTTT | CASSLVGRATDTQYF
18 | TRBJ2-3 | TRBD2 | - | TRBV7-3 | TGTGCCAGCAGCCCCGGACTAGCGGGGGGTTCCGCCACAGATACGCAGTATTTT | CASSPGLAGGSATDTQYF
13 | TRBJ1-1 | - | few | TRBV10-3 | TGTGCCATCAGAGTTGCAGAGGAAACTGAAGCTTTCTTT | CAIRVAEETEAFF
15 | TRBJ2-1 | TRBD1 | - | TRBV28 | TGTGCCAGCAGTTCGCCGGGACAGGCCAAACTTGAGCAGTTCTTC | CASSSPGQAKLEQFF
14 | TRBJ2-1 | TRBD2 | - | TRBV9 | TGTGCCAGCAGCGTAGGGACTAGTGTCAATGAGCAGTTCTTC | CASSVGTSVNEQFF
17 | TRBJ2-3 | TRBD2 | - | TRBV7-2 | TGTGCCAGCAGCCCGACGAGGACTAGCGGGGGGGCAGATACGCAGTATTTT | CASSPTRTSGGADTQYF
15 | TRBJ2-3 | - | few | TRBV18 | TGTGCCAGCTCAGTCACACGGGGGTCCGCAGATACGCAGTATTTT | CASSVTRGSADTQYF
18 | TRBJ2-7 | TRBD2 | - | TRBV5-4 | TGTGCCAGCAGCAGTCTCGGGACTAGCGGGAGGTCCCCCTACGAGCAGTACTTC | CASSSLGTSGRSPYEQYF
12 | TRBJ1-1 | - | - | TRBV6-5 | TGTGCCAGCAGGGGGGCTTCTGCTAAAGCTTTCTTT | CASRGASAKAFF
15 | TRBJ2-7 | TRBD1 | few | TRBV28 | TGTGCCAGCAGGATCGACAGGGCCAGCTCCTACGAGCAGTACTTC | CASRIDRASSYEQYF
14 | TRBJ2-7 | TRBD1 | - | TRBV19 | TGTGCCAGTAGTGCCGGGACAGGGGTCCACGAGCAGTACTTC | CASSAGTGVHEQYF
14 | TRBJ2-3 | TRBD2 | - | TRBV30 | TGTGCCTGGAGGGGGACTAGCAGCACAGATACGCAGTATTTT | CAWRGTSSTDTQYF
17 | TRBJ1-4 | TRBD1 | once | TRBV19 | TGTGCCAGCTCTGGGGACAGGGGGCGCGGATCTACTGAAAAACTGTTTTTT | CASSGDRGRGSTEKLFF